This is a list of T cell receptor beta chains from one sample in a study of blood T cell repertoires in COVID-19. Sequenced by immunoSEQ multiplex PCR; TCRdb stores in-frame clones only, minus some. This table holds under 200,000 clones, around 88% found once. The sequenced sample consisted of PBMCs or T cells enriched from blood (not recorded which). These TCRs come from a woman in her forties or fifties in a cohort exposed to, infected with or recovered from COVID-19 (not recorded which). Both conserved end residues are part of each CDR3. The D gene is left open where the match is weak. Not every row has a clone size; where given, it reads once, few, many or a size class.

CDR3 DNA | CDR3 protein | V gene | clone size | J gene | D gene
TGTGCCAGCAGTTTCCTCAGGGTACCTACCTATGAGCAGTTCTTC | CASSFLRVPTYEQFF | TRBV6-5 | NA | TRBJ2-1 | NA
TGTGCCAGCAGCTTCTCAGGACAGTCTGGGGCCAACGTCCTGACTTTC | CASSFSGQSGANVLTF | TRBV5-4 | once | TRBJ2-6 | NA
TGTGCCAGTAGTATTGTGGCTAGCGGGGGGGTTACAGATACGCAGTATTTT | CASSIVASGGVTDTQYF | TRBV19 | NA | TRBJ2-3 | TRBD2
TGTGCCAGCACGCGCACAGGGAATGAGCAGTTCTTC | CASTRTGNEQFF | TRBV5-6 | NA | TRBJ2-1 | NA
TGTGCCAGTAGACGGGAAGCGGGATACGAGCAGTACTTC | CASRREAGYEQYF | TRBV19 | NA | TRBJ2-7 | TRBD2
TGTGCCAGCACCGGTGACAGGTATGGCTACACCTTC | CASTGDRYGYTF | TRBV28 | NA | TRBJ1-2 | NA
TGTGCCTGGAGTAAGGAAGCGGGTCAGCCCCAGCATTTT | CAWSKEAGQPQHF | TRBV30 | NA | TRBJ1-5 | NA
TGTGCCAGCAGCCCAACTAGCGGGGGGGGCTCCTCCTACAATGAGCAGTTCTTC | CASSPTSGGGSSYNEQFF | TRBV9 | NA | TRBJ2-1 | TRBD2
TGTGCCAGCAGCTCGCTTCGGGGGAGGACTGAAGCTTTCTTT | CASSSLRGRTEAFF | TRBV5-6 | NA | TRBJ1-1 | NA
TGTGCCAGCAGTTACCCGGGACAGGGGTTCAATGAGCAGTTCTTC | CASSYPGQGFNEQFF | TRBV28 | NA | TRBJ2-1 | TRBD1
TGTGCCAGCAGTTACCCCTTGGGTGGACAGGTGTATGGCTACACCTTC | CASSYPLGGQVYGYTF | TRBV28 | NA | TRBJ1-2 | TRBD1
TGCGCCAGCAGCTTGTTCACCCCCAGGGTCGATGGCTACACCTTC | CASSLFTPRVDGYTF | TRBV5-1 | NA | TRBJ1-2 | NA
TGTGCCAGCAGAAGAGACAGGGGCACCGGGGAGCTGTTTTTT | CASRRDRGTGELFF | TRBV28 | NA | TRBJ2-2 | TRBD1
TGTGCCAGCAGCGTAGTGGTAGCTCCCGAGCAGTACTTC | CASSVVVAPEQYF | TRBV9 | NA | TRBJ2-7 | NA
TGTGCCAGAAGCTACAAGCAGTTCTTC | CARSYKQFF | TRBV5-3 | NA | TRBJ2-1 | NA
TGTGCCAGCTCACCACCGACGAGAGGGACCCAGTACTTC | CASSPPTRGTQYF | TRBV18 | NA | TRBJ2-5 | NA
TGCAGCGTTTACGGGACAGCACTCGACAATGAGCAGTTCTTC | CSVYGTALDNEQFF | TRBV29-1 | NA | TRBJ2-1 | TRBD1
TGTGCCAGCAGCTCCTCCAGGGGGCTGTACAATGAGCAGTTCTTC | CASSSSRGLYNEQFF | TRBV28 | NA | TRBJ2-1 | TRBD1
TGCGCCAGCAGCTTGGCCTCAGGGGTCGGGAACTATGGCTACACCTTC | CASSLASGVGNYGYTF | TRBV5-1 | NA | TRBJ1-2 | NA
TGTGCCAGCAGCGTAGGACTAGCGGACACAGATACGCAGTATTTT | CASSVGLADTDTQYF | TRBV9 | few | TRBJ2-3 | TRBD2
TGTGCCAGCAGCGTAGATCCGGGACAGGGGACCTACGAGCAGTACTTC | CASSVDPGQGTYEQYF | TRBV9 | NA | TRBJ2-7 | TRBD1
TGTGCCAGCAGTTTAATGGGCAGCTCTGGAAACACCATATATTTT | CASSLMGSSGNTIYF | TRBV27 | NA | TRBJ1-3 | NA
TGTGCCAGCTGCGCGGCTGGGGGGTCTGGAAACACCATATATTTT | CASCAAGGSGNTIYF | TRBV2 | NA | TRBJ1-3 | NA
TGTGCCAGTAGTATACAGGGGTCTGGGGCCAACGTCCTGACTTTC | CASSIQGSGANVLTF | TRBV19 | NA | TRBJ2-6 | NA
TGTGCCAGCAGCCTACAGGGACAGGGGGCGTATGGCTACACCTTC | CASSLQGQGAYGYTF | TRBV28 | NA | TRBJ1-2 | TRBD1
TGTGCCAGCATCAATCGGGACAGGGGCAATCAGCCCCAGCATTTT | CASINRDRGNQPQHF | TRBV28 | NA | TRBJ1-5 | TRBD1
TGTGCCAGCAGGGCTAGAGAGCGCTACAATGAGCAGTTCTTC | CASRARERYNEQFF | TRBV28 | NA | TRBJ2-1 | NA
TGCGCCAGCAGCGAGGTTAAGGGGGACACTGAAGCTTTCTTT | CASSEVKGDTEAFF | TRBV4-1 | NA | TRBJ1-1 | NA
TGCAGCGTTGATCTGTGGGCCCGGGCGGGAGACACAGATACGCAGTATTTT | CSVDLWARAGDTDTQYF | TRBV29-1 | NA | TRBJ2-3 | TRBD2
TGTGCCAGCAGCCCCACGACAGGGGCGTACTATGGCTACACCTTC | CASSPTTGAYYGYTF | TRBV21-1 | NA | TRBJ1-2 | NA
TGTGCCAGCAGCCCCACAGGGAATGGGAACACTGAAGCTTTCTTT | CASSPTGNGNTEAFF | TRBV4-2 | few | TRBJ1-1 | NA
TGTGCCACCAGTGATCGGGGTTTCCAGCAGTACTTC | CATSDRGFQQYF | TRBV24-1 | few | TRBJ2-7 | NA
TGTGCCACCAGCGACTGGACAGACGGTTCACCCCTCCACTTT | CATSDWTDGSPLHF | TRBV24-1 | NA | TRBJ1-6 | NA
TGCGCCAGCAGCTACTCGGGACAGGGCCCCTACGAGCAGTACTTC | CASSYSGQGPYEQYF | TRBV5-1 | NA | TRBJ2-7 | TRBD1
TGTGCCAGCAGTGCCCAGGGGGCCCCTACAGGGGAGCTGTTTTTT | CASSAQGAPTGELFF | TRBV2 | NA | TRBJ2-2 | TRBD1
TGTGCCAGCAGTCCCGACAGATTCAATCAGCCCCAGCATTTT | CASSPDRFNQPQHF | TRBV2 | NA | TRBJ1-5 | NA
TGTGCCAGCAGCCCCGGGAGGGTTGAAAAACTGTTTTTT | CASSPGRVEKLFF | TRBV7-9 | NA | TRBJ1-4 | NA
TGTGCCAGCAGCTCGCATCTATGGGCAGAAACGGGGAACAATGAGCAGTTCTTC | CASSSHLWAETGNNEQFF | TRBV7-9 | NA | TRBJ2-1 | NA
TGTGCCAGCAGCCAAAGCGGGGGGGCAGGGAATGAGCAGTTCTTC | CASSQSGGAGNEQFF | TRBV7-2 | NA | TRBJ2-1 | TRBD2
TGCGCCAGCATGGGGACTAGCGCTGAAAATGAGCAGTTCTTC | CASMGTSAENEQFF | TRBV5-1 | NA | TRBJ2-1 | TRBD2
TGTGCCACCAGTGGGGGGGACTGGTCTGGGGCCAACGTCCTGACTTTC | CATSGGDWSGANVLTF | TRBV24-1 | NA | TRBJ2-6 | NA
TGTGCCAGCACGCCGGCCTACGAGCAGTACTTC | CASTPAYEQYF | TRBV27 | NA | TRBJ2-7 | NA